This T cell receptor (beta chain) derives from a study of T cells in Graves' hyperthyroidism and ophthalmopathy. Source material for PBMCs was over 7.5 ml fresh peripheral blood. The CDR3 is 15 amino acids. Trimming took off 2 bases at V and 2 bases at J, with 13 bases between the two ends. Germline CDR1 is MNHEY and CDR2 is SVGAGI. RNA transcripts provided the source from which TCR beta CDR3 regions were amplified. First-round RT-PCR targeting the TCR CDR3 was performed with the HTBI primer set. Each CDR3 protein is one row after TCRdb ran MiXCR on the multiplex PCR reads. The repertoire holds under 350,000 distinct CDR3 sequences, with approximately 15% as singletons.

This chain connects TRBV6-5 to TRBJ2-7, with D possibly matching TRBD2 (5 bases). The sequenced sample was blood. This clonotype was sampled from a woman aged 40 to 50 with Graves' ophthalmopathy. The CDR3 DNA reads TGTGCCAGCAGTTACCCCCCGGACTCGCCCTACGAGCAGTACTTC. Residues: CASSYPPDSPYEQYF.